This T cell receptor (beta chain) derives from a study of T cell repertoires in cytomegalovirus infection. Study-wide context: CMV epitopes, recently identified HLA-C-restricted and well-studied HLA-B-restricted, were used. Carrying CMV and the relevant HLA type showed in public TCR beta signatures. General study findings and limits: Cumulative frequency (of public TCR beta family members) identified carriers of CMV plus the relevant HLA. HLA-C-restricted, CMV-specific TCR beta clonotypes were dominant ex vivo.

Each CDR3 protein gets one entry after TCRdb re-called the reads with MiXCR. Here the sample spans fewer than 650,000 distinct CDR3 sequences, 40% being singletons. In regard to this clonotype: Antigen unknown.

This CDR3 comprises 14 residues. The V and J ends lost 6 bases and 0 bases, in that order; junction bases with no gene match: 7. Looked up from germline, CDR1 is DFQATT and CDR2 is SNEGSKA (reference sequence). The sample was cultured PBMCs, taken from culture after CMV antigen stimulation. This TCR was sampled from a human donor in good health (CMV status not recorded). Some clones in this sample may be carry-over from other donors' samples. The chain combines TRBV20-1 with TRBJ1-2, with 7 bases that match TRBD1. The CDR3 DNA follows: TGCAGTGCCTTAGGGGGCCCAGCTAACTATGGCTACACCTTC. Amino acids: CSALGGPANYGYTF.